The clone carrying this T cell receptor (beta chain) showed up many times. CDR3 length: 18 amino acids. V was clipped by 2 bases and J by 6 bases, with 20 bases between them. Germline V lookup: CDR1 MNHEY, CDR2 SVGAGI. This record comes from a study of T cells in Graves' hyperthyroidism and ophthalmopathy. Turning to the study itself: Peripheral blood was obtained at initial diagnosis, preceding any treatment.

TCR beta CDR3 sequences were amplified from RNA transcripts. The TCR CDR3 was amplified in a first-round RT-PCR using the HTBI primer set. TCRdb ran MiXCR on the multiplex PCR reads and lists one entry per CDR3 protein. The sample shows 350,000 to 400,000 distinct CDR3 sequences, approximately 19% of them seen only once. Specimen: blood. The V and J genes are TRBV6-5 and TRBJ1-6, with a possible D match to TRBD1 (5 bases). This sequence originates from a woman in her late teens or twenties with Graves' hyperthyroidism. CDR3 loop: CASSYLPPSEGTNSPLHF. CDR3 DNA sequence: TGTGCCAGCAGTTACCTCCCCCCTTCGGAGGGGACTAATTCACCCCTCCACTTT.